Listed below are T cell receptor beta chains from one sample, sequenced in a study of T cells in Graves' hyperthyroidism and ophthalmopathy. One entry per CDR3 protein results from TCRdb running MiXCR on the multiplex PCR reads. The data show 600,000 to 650,000 distinct CDR3 sequences, around 15% seen once. Material for sequencing was blood. The receptors here all came from a woman in her twenties or thirties with Graves' hyperthyroidism. The CDR3 runs from the conserved cysteine through the conserved F or W. The D gene is left open where the match is weak. Not all rows give a size; the values are once, few, many and, for expanded clones, a class.

J gene	clone size	V gene	D gene	CDR3 protein	CDR3 DNA
TRBJ2-7	few	TRBV4-2	NA	CASSQRPGGAYEQYF	TGTGCCAGCAGCCAAAGACCTGGCGGAGCCTACGAGCAGTACTTC
TRBJ2-3	NA	TRBV20-1	TRBD2	CSAQGTSGREDTDTQYF	TGCAGTGCGCAGGGGACTAGCGGGAGGGAAGACACAGATACGCAGTATTTT
TRBJ1-1	NA	TRBV5-1	TRBD1	CASSPGGDGNTEAFF	TGCGCCAGCAGCCCAGGGGGCGACGGGAACACTGAAGCTTTCTTT
TRBJ1-6	few	TRBV28	NA	CASSLELLDSPLHF	TGTGCCAGCAGTTTAGAGCTGCTGGATTCACCCCTCCACTTT
TRBJ1-1	many	TRBV12-3/TRBV12-4	NA	CASSLGGLTEAFF	TGTGCCAGCAGTTTAGGAGGGCTCACTGAAGCTTTCTTT
TRBJ2-3	NA	TRBV20-1	TRBD2	CSAHLLPGLAGGHTDTQYF	TGCAGTGCCCACCTCCTTCCGGGACTAGCGGGAGGCCACACAGATACGCAGTATTTT
TRBJ2-1	few	TRBV5-1	NA	CASSPMDGLYNEQFF	TGCGCCAGCAGCCCTATGGACGGCCTATACAATGAGCAGTTCTTC
TRBJ2-7	many	TRBV7-2	NA	CASSLGIDSYEQYF	TGTGCCAGCAGCTTAGGTATAGACTCCTACGAGCAGTACTTC
TRBJ2-3	NA	TRBV7-2	NA	CASSRVGGRGRGLTDTQYF	TGTGCCAGCAGCAGAGTCGGTGGCCGCGGCAGGGGATTAACAGATACGCAGTATTTT
TRBJ2-1	many	TRBV20-1	NA	CSAYSGTDNEQFF	TGCAGTGCTTATTCCGGGACTGATAATGAGCAGTTCTTC
TRBJ2-7	many	TRBV7-9	NA	CASSSGRRVSEQYF	TGTGCCAGCAGCTCAGGGAGGCGGGTCTCCGAGCAGTACTTC
TRBJ1-2	NA	TRBV19	NA	CASSTYREGGYTF	TGTGCCAGTAGTACCTACAGGGAAGGGGGCTACACCTTC